This T cell receptor (beta chain) was sequenced in a study of vaccination effects on CD4 cells after COVID-19. J gave up 3 bases and V 4 bases, and 6 bases lay outside the gene matches. This CDR3 is 14 amino acids long. Germline-derived CDR1 and CDR2 are MNHEY and SVGAGI. As to this clone: Its antigen is currently unknown.

Scientists isolated CD4+ T cells after an approximately 11-day culture period ended. The person was diagnosed with PCR-confirmed SARS-CoV-2 infection between March and December 2020. Two doses of BNT162b2 or mRNA-1273 vaccine were administered to participants. The data were produced by immunoSEQ multiplex PCR, yet TCRdb's version contains in-frame clones alone and is incomplete. The data show about 44,000 clones, 76% seen once. The TCR comes from a human donor who had a prior SARS-CoV-2 infection. The chain combines TRBV6-5 with TRBJ2-7; 7 nucleotides agree with TRBD1. The sample here was CD4+ T cells from PBMCs cultured without peptide, taken after COVID-19 vaccination. CDR3 sequence: CASSSTGTDYEQYF. CDR3 sequence (DNA): TGTGCCAGCAGTTCGACCGGGACAGACTACGAGCAGTACTTC.